This is a list of T cell receptor beta chains from one sample in a study of shared clonotypes between healthy human individuals. Generated by immunoSEQ multiplex PCR, the TCRdb table keeps only in-frame clones and is missing some. Of about 550,000 clones in the sample, nearly 97% were seen once. Source material: naive CD8+ T cells sorted from blood. The receptors derive from a woman aged 25 to 39 in good health. CDR3s include the opening cysteine and the closing phenylalanine or tryptophan. D genes are given only for firm matches. Not every row has a clone size; where given, it reads once, few, many or a size class.

>TRBJ2-7|TRBD1|TRBV19|once
TGTGCCAGTAGTGCCGACAGGGAAGTCTCCTACGAGCAGTACTTC
CASSADREVSYEQYF
>TRBJ2-1|-|TRBV2|-
TGTGCCACCCAAGATTACAATGAGCAGTTCTTC
CATQDYNEQFF
>TRBJ2-7|TRBD2|TRBV7-3|-
TGTGCCAGCAGCTTACTAGCGGGAGAAACCTACGAGCAGTACTTC
CASSLLAGETYEQYF
>TRBJ1-1|-|TRBV27|-
TGTGCCAGCAGTTCTCACTGGGGTGAAGCTTTCTTT
CASSSHWGEAFF
>TRBJ2-5|TRBD2|TRBV4-2|-
TGTGCCAGCAGCCAAGATGGTCTAGCGGGAGCAGAGGAGACCCAGTACTTC
CASSQDGLAGAEETQYF
>TRBJ2-7|-|TRBV13|-
TGCGCCAGCAGCGACCGAATGACAGGTTCCTACGAGCAGTACTTC
CASSDRMTGSYEQYF
>TRBJ1-5|-|TRBV18|-
TGTGCCAGCTCACCTTATCAACCGGAAAAGAGCAATCAGCCCCAGCATTTT
CASSPYQPEKSNQPQHF
>TRBJ2-7|-|TRBV6-1|-
TGTGCCAGCAGTCCCCCCCGGGGACGGCCCTACGAGCAGTACTTC
CASSPPRGRPYEQYF
>TRBJ2-3|-|TRBV6-1|-
TGTGCCAGCAGTGAGGCAGCGCTTAGTACAGATACGCAGTATTTT
CASSEAALSTDTQYF
>TRBJ1-2|-|TRBV29-1|-
TGCAGCGTTGAAGGGATTAGTGGGTACGACGTTCGCGGCTACACCTTC
CSVEGISGYDVRGYTF
>TRBJ2-7|-|TRBV11-2|-
TGTGCCAGCAGCTTATATACGGGAGTCTACGAGCAGTACTTC
CASSLYTGVYEQYF
>TRBJ2-6|-|TRBV4-1|-
TGCGCCAGCAGAACCTCTGGGGCCAACGTCCTGACTTTC
CASRTSGANVLTF
>TRBJ1-2|-|TRBV2|-
TGTGCCAGCAGGACGGAGGCGGGGGCCTGGGGCTACACCTTC
CASRTEAGAWGYTF
>TRBJ1-5|TRBD1|TRBV2|-
TGTGCCAGCAGTGAACCCGGGACAGCTAATCAGCCCCAGCATTTT
CASSEPGTANQPQHF
>TRBJ2-1|TRBD2|TRBV5-1|-
TGCGCCAGCAGCTTATCAGCGGGAGCTTACAATGAGCAGTTCTTC
CASSLSAGAYNEQFF
>TRBJ2-4|TRBD2|TRBV19|-
TGTGCCAGTAGTATATTGGGGACTAGCGGGGACATTCAGTACTTC
CASSILGTSGDIQYF
>TRBJ2-1|TRBD2|TRBV28|-
TGTGCCAGCAGTATGTCGGGAGGGGGCAATGAGCAGTTCTTC
CASSMSGGGNEQFF
>TRBJ2-1|-|TRBV2|-
TGTGCCAGCAGTGTGGCGGGTGAGCAGTTCTTC
CASSVAGEQFF
>TRBJ1-2|-|TRBV19|-
TGTGCCAGTAGTGTTGACAGGAAATATGGCTACACCTTC
CASSVDRKYGYTF
>TRBJ1-1|-|TRBV27|-
TGTGCCAGCAGTTCCTTATTAGGGGGGACTGAAGCTTTCTTT
CASSSLLGGTEAFF
>TRBJ2-2|-|TRBV28|-
TGTGCCAGCAGTTCGGTGGCCGGGGAGCTGTTTTTT
CASSSVAGELFF
>TRBJ1-5|-|TRBV28|-
TGTGCCAGCAGTTTCGTCGGGGGGAGCCAGCCCCAGCATTTT
CASSFVGGSQPQHF
>TRBJ2-3|-|TRBV30|-
TGTGCCTCCCCGCTCGGGGGATACACAGATACGCAGTATTTT
CASPLGGYTDTQYF
>TRBJ1-1|-|TRBV2|-
TGTGCCAGCAGTGAAGCAGGGACTACCACTGAAGCTTTCTTT
CASSEAGTTTEAFF
>TRBJ1-2|-|TRBV7-9|-
TGTGCCAGCAGCTTAGAAGTTAGGGGCAAAGGCTACACCTTC
CASSLEVRGKGYTF
>TRBJ2-3|-|TRBV11-2|-
TGTGCCAGCAGCCCCTACGGCGGGCGGTCTAGCACAGATACGCAGTATTTT
CASSPYGGRSSTDTQYF
>TRBJ2-7|TRBD2|TRBV4-1|-
TGCGCCAGCAGCCAAGAGCCCTCGGGACTAGCGGTTTCCTACGAGCAGTACTTC
CASSQEPSGLAVSYEQYF
>TRBJ1-5|-|TRBV15|-
TGTGCCACCAGCGGAACCTCCAATCAGCCCCAGCATTTT
CATSGTSNQPQHF
>TRBJ1-5|TRBD1|TRBV6-5|-
TGTGCCAGCAGGCTGACAGGGGAGAGTCAGCCCCAGCATTTT
CASRLTGESQPQHF
>TRBJ2-5|TRBD2|TRBV11-2|-
TGTGCCAGCAGCTTAGATCGATGGGAGCGGGAGGTCCAAGAGACCCAGTACTTC
CASSLDRWEREVQETQYF
>TRBJ2-7|TRBD2|TRBV5-6|-
TGTGCCAGCAGCGCGGGACTAGCGGAGGGGAAGCAGTACTTC
CASSAGLAEGKQYF
>TRBJ2-7|TRBD1|TRBV6-5|-
TGTGCCAGCAGAAACACCGGGACAGCCTACGAGCAGTACTTC
CASRNTGTAYEQYF
>TRBJ2-1|TRBD2|TRBV5-4|-
TGTGCCAGCAGCTGGGGGGGCAATGAGCAGTTCTTC
CASSWGGNEQFF
>TRBJ2-1|-|TRBV29-1|-
TGCAGCGTTAGCGGTTCCTACAATGAGCAGTTCTTC
CSVSGSYNEQFF
>TRBJ2-2|TRBD2|TRBV2|-
TGTGCCAGCAGTGGGGCCGGGGGGGTGAACACCGGGGAGCTGTTTTTT
CASSGAGGVNTGELFF
>TRBJ2-7|TRBD1|TRBV9|-
TGTGCCAGCAGCAGACTGACAGGGCCTGATTACGAGCAGTACTTC
CASSRLTGPDYEQYF
>TRBJ1-5|-|TRBV19|-
TGTGCCAGTACCCCCGTTCAGGGTGGCGGTCAGCCCCAGCATTTT
CASTPVQGGGQPQHF
>TRBJ1-1|-|TRBV7-9|once
TGTGCCAGCAGGGATGGGGGTGAAGCTTTCTTT
CASRDGGEAFF
>TRBJ2-5|-|TRBV7-9|-
TGTGCCAGCAGCTTAGCGGAAGAGACCCAGTACTTC
CASSLAEETQYF
>TRBJ2-1|-|TRBV20-1|-
TGCAGTGCTAACCCCGTGGTACAGCAGTTCTTC
CSANPVVQQFF
>TRBJ1-3|-|TRBV28|-
TGTGCCAGCAGTTTTCGGCGCTCTGGAAACACCATATATTTT
CASSFRRSGNTIYF
>TRBJ2-1|TRBD2|TRBV7-9|-
TGTGCCAGCATCAATAGCGGGAGCTCCTACAATGAGCAGTTCTTC
CASINSGSSYNEQFF
>TRBJ2-1|-|TRBV25-1|-
TGTGCCAGCAGCCCCGACTTCTACAATGAGCAGTTCTTC
CASSPDFYNEQFF
>TRBJ1-1|-|TRBV19|-
TGTGCCAGTATGAGGGGAACTGCGTTCACTGAAGCTTTCTTT
CASMRGTAFTEAFF